In this sample, the clone carrying this T cell receptor beta chain turned up a few times. Its antigen is as yet unknown. Primed by a sample-barcoded 5' primer and a J-beta primer mix, a second PCR proceeded for roughly 7 to 12 cycles. Each cDNA molecule was tagged by a template-switch adaptor that had 12 random nucleotides. A single record per CDR3 protein comes from TCRdb applying MiXCR to the 5' RACE reads. This sample has about 1.5 million distinct CDR3 sequences, with 40% to 45% found just once. Trimming stripped 8 bases from V and 2 bases from J, with 18 bases between. The germline V gene encodes CDR1 MGHRA and CDR2 YSYEKL. The CDR3 spans 15 residues. The sample is drawn from a study of blood T cells in healthy people across ages. Study overall: The template switching approach captured approximately one barcoded beta molecule for every two T cells. Findings of the study overall: Researchers report that TCR beta diversity correlated strongly with naive T cell percentage. Unsorted PBMC input precluded a conclusive naive versus antigen-experienced comparison.

The V and J genes are TRBV4-1 and TRBJ2-5; D gene ambiguous. Input material: blood. The sequence derives from a woman aged 18-29 years in good health. CDR3 region: CASRGWADGQETQYF. The CDR3 DNA reads as TGCGCCAGCCGAGGTTGGGCTGACGGACAAGAGACCCAGTACTTC.